The T cell receptor beta chain described here comes from a study of CXCR3-negative and CXCR3-positive naive CD8 T cells. Sorts that each held 250,000 to 300,000 cells were run in triplicate for every CD8+ T cell subset. As to this clonotype: Antigen: not known.

Whole-study findings and limits: In both naive subsets diversity was comparably high, whereas memory CD8+ cells showed much lower diversity. In naive cells, CXCR3-negative and CXCR3-positive subsets had similar TRBV-TRBJ usage; memory cells differed. More hydrophobic TRB CDR3s occurred in CXCR3-positive than in CXCR3-negative naive cells.

Carrying UMI labels, the TRB cDNA libraries were prepared through 5' RACE. TCRdb processed the 5' RACE reads again and assigns one entry to each CDR3 protein, with no DNA. This sample's clone table lists around 160,000 distinct CDR3 sequences. The clonotype originates from a human donor in good health. Some clones in this sample may be carry-over from other donors' samples. Source material: naive CXCR3+ CD8+ T cells from blood. This sample's subset: CD45RO-CCR7+CD27+CD95- naive CD8+ T cells expressing CXCR3 (TNR3+).

The chain's CDR3 is CASTPPLVREQFF. The chain recombines TRBV12-3 or TRBV12-4 with TRBJ2-1; TCRdb's D gene call, TRBD2, goes unchecked for lack of DNA. This CDR3 contains 13 residues.